The TCR beta chain described here comes from a study of blood T cells in healthy people across ages. Study context: Template switching picked up about one barcoded beta molecule for each two T cells.

The CDR3 length is 15 residues. With V trimmed by 5 bases and J by 5 bases, 7 bases remained unmatched. Germline assignment: CDR1 MNHEY and CDR2 SVGAGI. Through a sample-barcoded 5' primer and a J-beta primer mix, a second PCR was run for 7 to 11 cycles. TCRdb analysed the 5' RACE reads with MiXCR anew, one entry per CDR3 protein. The repertoire consists of more than 800,000 distinct CDR3 sequences, with around 28% occurring once and the leading ten covering roughly 17%. This clonotype has a count of ten or more. This clonotype was sampled from a woman over 75 in good health. J is TRBJ2-1 and V is TRBV6-5; 9 bases fit TRBD1. The specimen sequenced was blood. In DNA, the CDR3 is TGTGCCAGCAGTCCACCGGGACAGGGCAACAATGAGCAGTTCTTC. Translated, it gives CASSPPGQGNNEQFF.